These 14 T cell receptor beta chains were all obtained from the same sample, sequenced in a study of identical twins. One entry per CDR3 protein results from TCRdb running MiXCR on the 5' RACE reads. The sample contains approximately 260,000 distinct CDR3 sequences, around 15% of which appear only once. The sample was memory (CD45RO+) T cells sorted from blood. The receptor source for this set is a woman aged 18-29 years in good health.

The chain uses TRBV20-1 and TRBJ2-1; tentative D call: TRBD2 (5 bases). This CDR3 has 17 amino acids. CDR1 and CDR2 from the germline V gene are DFQATT and SNEGSKA (reference sequence). V dropped 3 bases and J dropped 6 bases, with 24 bases sitting between them. CDR3 in DNA: TGCAGTGCTAGTAGTCTCGCCGGTGGGAGTCCGGGCAATGAGCAGTTCTTC. Translating it yields CSASSLAGGSPGNEQFF.

The table lists this clonotype with many counts. The V and J genes are TRBV12-3 or TRBV12-4 and TRBJ1-2, with 8 positions matching TRBD1. With 6 bases clipped from V and 2 bases from J, the junction kept 8 bases outside the gene matches. The CDR3 has 15 amino acids. In nucleotides, the CDR3 is TGTGCCAGCAGCTCCGGGACAGGTGACAACTATGGCTACACCTTC. It yields the protein CASSSGTGDNYGYTF.

This clonotype has only a few counts. The chain couples TRBV19 to TRBJ2-7; D uncertain. Trimming pared 2 bases from V and 0 bases from J, leaving 8 bases between. The CDR3 has 14 residues. The germline V gene has CDR1 LNHDA and CDR2 SQIVND (reference sequence). CDR3 loop: CASSIWQSSYEQYF. The CDR3, as DNA: TGTGCCAGTAGTATATGGCAGAGCTCCTACGAGCAGTACTTC.

This clonotype was counted many times. The rearrangement uses TRBV7-9 and TRBJ1-1; no clear D. Trimming cost V 5 bases and J 0 bases, with 10 bases left between them. There are 14 residues in the CDR3. The germline V gene has CDR1 SEHNR and CDR2 FQNEAQ (reference sequence). The CDR3 loop reads CASSLGALNTEAFF. CDR3 DNA sequence: TGTGCCAGCAGCCTAGGAGCCTTGAACACTGAAGCTTTCTTT.

This clonotype was picked up many times. Mismatch with germline at one junction end may stem from a read error. J is TRBJ1-1 and V is TRBV12-3 or TRBV12-4, with D maybe TRBD1 (6 bases). The CDR3 is 13 residues long. The DNA for the CDR3 is TGCGCCAGCAGCCCGACAGGGAACACTGAAGCTTTCTTT. It encodes CASSPTGNTEAFF.

This clonotype was recorded a few times. J is TRBJ2-3 and V is TRBV6-1; no definite D call. The CDR3 spans 11 residues. V was cut by 10 bases and J by 1 base, with 6 bases left in between. Germline CDR1 reads MNHNS; CDR2 reads SASEGT. This CDR3 reads CATERTDTQYF. In nucleotides, the CDR3 is TGTGCCACTGAACGCACAGATACGCAGTATTTT.

In this sample, this clonotype turned up many times. The chain links TRBV6-6 to TRBJ1-2; D gene unclear. The CDR3 loop spans 13 amino acids. Per the germline V gene, CDR1 is MNHNY and CDR2 is SVGAGI (reference sequence). V was clipped by 2 bases and J by 11 bases, with 15 bases between them. CDR3 amino acids: CASSYRDRQTYTF. The DNA of the CDR3 is TGTGCCAGCAGTTACCGAGACCGGCAGACATACACCTTC.

In its sample, this clonotype was seen a few times. An end of the junction does not agree with germline; a read error may underlie this. The rearrangement uses TRBV12-3 or TRBV12-4 and TRBJ2-1; 11 bases are shared with TRBD2. The CDR3 consists of 14 residues. The CDR3 nucleotides are TGTGCCAGCAGTATAGCGGGGGGGCCGGATGAGCAGTTCTTC. This codes for CASSIAGGPDEQFF.

The gene calls are TRBV12-3 or TRBV12-4 and TRBJ2-1, with no clear D. V dropped 3 bases and J dropped 0 bases, with 9 bases sitting between them. This CDR3 spans 15 amino acids. The CDR3 protein is CASSLFMPSYNEQFF. The CDR3 DNA sequence: TGTGCCAGCAGTTTGTTTATGCCCTCCTACAATGAGCAGTTCTTC.

This clonotype was recorded a few times. The chain joins TRBV27 to TRBJ1-1; possible D gene TRBD1, 5 bases. CDR1 is MNHEY, CDR2 SMNVEV, per germline (reference sequence). The length of the CDR3 is 15 residues. V lost 1 base, J lost 0 bases, and 9 bases lay in between. CDR3 sequence (DNA): TGTGCCAGCAGTTTATTGGGACGGATGAACACTGAAGCTTTCTTT. Translation: CASSLLGRMNTEAFF.

This chain joins TRBV5-8 and TRBJ1-1; D possibly corresponds to TRBD1 (5 bases). The CDR3 has 14 amino acids. Germline V lookup: CDR1 SGHTS, CDR2 YDEGEE. The V end lost 4 bases, the J end lost 3 bases, and 13 bases lay between the germline ends. The CDR3 loop reads CASSQGTYHTEAFF. CDR3 nucleotides: TGTGCCAGCAGCCAAGGGACTTACCACACTGAAGCTTTCTTT.

This clonotype has more than one count but fewer than ten. The chain employs TRBV20-1 and TRBJ1-1; 7 bases are shared with TRBD1. This CDR3 is 15 amino acids long. The germline V gene has CDR1 DFQATT and CDR2 SNEGSKA (reference sequence). V gave up 1 base and J gave up 2 bases; unmatched junction bases: 7. The CDR3 here is CSARAPGQINTEAFF. As DNA, the CDR3 is TGCAGTGCTAGAGCACCGGGACAGATCAACACTGAAGCTTTCTTT.

This clonotype was detected a few times. The chain joins TRBV6-2 or TRBV6-3 to TRBJ1-1; D unclear. Germline V CDR1 and CDR2: MNHEY, SVGEGT. Deletions cut 4 bases from V and 4 bases from J, with 10 bases between. This CDR3 is 13 amino acids long. The CDR3 DNA reads as TGTGCCAGCAGTTTCGCAATATCCACTGAAGCTTTCTTT. Its protein is CASSFAISTEAFF.

This clonotype was recorded many times. This chain uses TRBV7-2 with TRBJ1-1; no reliable D call. CDR1 is SGHTA and CDR2 is FQGNSA in the germline V gene. This CDR3 comprises 13 residues. V was trimmed by 5 bases and J by 7 bases, leaving 14 bases between them. The CDR3: CASSPHLTGEAFF. CDR3 nucleotide sequence: TGTGCCAGCAGCCCTCACCTTACGGGTGAAGCTTTCTTT.